What follows are 22 T cell receptor beta chains derived from one specimen sequenced in a study of CD8 T cells in Susac syndrome. Random hexamers were used to reverse transcribe the RNA input (about 0.5 to 1 ug). TCRdb reanalysed the immunoSEQ multiplex PCR reads using MiXCR and keeps one entry per CDR3 protein. The sample consists of under 200,000 distinct CDR3 sequences, more than 95% of them appearing once. Sample: CD4+ T cells from PBMCs. The receptors shown here come from a human donor with Susac syndrome.

This clonotype turned up a few times. The chain is built from TRBV7-2 and TRBJ2-3, with 12 bases matching TRBD2. The junction had 8 bases not matched to a gene; V was cut back by 5 bases and J by 8 bases. Germline V CDR1 and CDR2: SGHTA, FQGNSA. CDR3 length equals 15 residues. CDR3 coding DNA: TGTGCCAGCAGCACCACTAGCGGGGGGCATGCTACGCAGTATTTT. The encoded protein is CASSTTSGGHATQYF.

DNA for the CDR3: TGCAGTGGTGGAAGGCGTCTTGGGAACAATGAGCAGTTCTTC. Translating gives CSGGRRLGNNEQFF. The chain links TRBV20-1 to TRBJ2-1; D ambiguous. The CDR3 totals 14 residues. V lost 7 bases and J 5 bases, leaving 18 bases between the germline ends. Germline V CDR1 and CDR2: DFQATT, SNEGSKA (reference sequence).

The V gene is TRBV7-9, the J gene TRBJ2-3; perhaps TRBD2 as D (6 bases). V lost 1 base and J lost 6, with 17 bases in between. CDR3 length: 16 residues. Germline CDR1 is SEHNR and CDR2 is FQNEAQ (reference sequence). This chain's CDR3 is CASSLEGRRFADTQYF. For the CDR3, the DNA is TGTGCCAGCAGCTTAGAGGGGAGGAGGTTTGCGGATACGCAGTATTTT.

The rearrangement joins TRBV4-1 to TRBJ2-2; D call uncertain. The CDR3 runs 16 residues. Trimming cost V 3 bases and J 7 bases, with 18 bases left between them. CDR1 is MGHRA and CDR2 is YSYEKL in the germline V gene. DNA for the CDR3: TGCGCCAGCAGCCAGAATAGTAGGCGCCGGAGCGGGGAGCTGTTTTTT. It encodes CASSQNSRRRSGELFF.

This rearrangement joins TRBV28 to TRBJ2-7; 8 bases align to TRBD1. The CDR3 contains 14 residues. CDR1 is MDHEN and CDR2 is SYDVKM in the germline V gene. V shed 6 bases and J 4 bases; nucleotides not matched to a gene: 8. The CDR3 nucleotides are TGTGCCAGCAGACCGACAGGGGCCAGTTACGAGCAGTACTTC. As protein: CASRPTGASYEQYF.

The chain joins TRBV7-2 to TRBJ2-3, with 10 bases matching TRBD2. Germline-derived CDR1 and CDR2 are SGHTA and FQGNSA. V shed 0 bases, J shed 8 bases, and the junction held 5 bases outside the gene matches. CDR3 length equals 15 residues. CDR3 sequence: CASSLAGAGGTTQYF. The CDR3 DNA reads as TGTGCCAGCAGCTTAGCTGGAGCGGGGGGGACTACGCAGTATTTT.

The rearrangement joins TRBV6-2 or TRBV6-3 to TRBJ2-7; D possibly corresponds to TRBD1 (6 bases). This CDR3 has 13 residues. Trimming left V 2 bases short and J 6 bases short, with 11 bases between. The germline CDR1 and CDR2 sequences are MNHEY and SVGEGT. The CDR3 bases are TGTGCCAGCAGTTACAACCGGGACACCGAGCAGTACTTC. Encoded protein: CASSYNRDTEQYF.

The chain carries TRBV19 and TRBJ2-5; D might be TRBD2 (6 bases). V lost 3 bases and J 4 bases, leaving 12 bases between the germline ends. The CDR3 has 14 residues. Per germline, CDR1 LNHDA and CDR2 SQIVND (reference sequence). CDR3 amino acids: CASSIAGGLETQYF. The CDR3 DNA follows: TGTGCCAGTAGTATCGCAGGAGGGCTAGAGACCCAGTACTTC.

This rearrangement joins TRBV28 to TRBJ1-1; 9 bases line up with TRBD1. Germline CDR1 reads MDHEN; CDR2 reads SYDVKM. V lost 4 bases and J lost 2; bases outside the gene matches: 5. This CDR3 is built from 15 residues. The CDR3 region has the DNA TGTGCCAGCAGTTCCGGGACAGGGACCAACACTGAAGCTTTCTTT. Its translation: CASSSGTGTNTEAFF.

V and J are TRBV14 and TRBJ2-2; D unclear. CDR3 length: 13 amino acids. The V end was cut by 2 bases, the J end by 2 bases, with 3 bases between. The germline gives CDR1 SGHDN, CDR2 FVKESK. The CDR3 reads CASSQLNTGELFF. The CDR3 DNA sequence: TGTGCCAGCAGCCAACTAAACACCGGGGAGCTGTTTTTT.

DNA for the CDR3: TGTGCCACCGACGGGGGTGAGCAGTTCTTC. Amino acids: CATDGGEQFF. The genes are TRBV7-9 and TRBJ2-1; TRBD2 is a possible D gene (6 bases). CDR3 length: 10 residues. With 10 bases removed from V and 9 bases from J, the gap between germline ends came to 10 bases. Germline CDR1 SEHNR, CDR2 FQNEAQ (reference sequence).

The chain links TRBV15 to TRBJ2-5, with D possibly being TRBD1 (5 bases). The CDR3 has 13 amino acids. V shed 3 bases and J shed 8 bases, with 13 bases lying between them. CDR1 LNHNV and CDR2 YYDKDF come from the germline V gene (reference sequence). In DNA form, the CDR3 reads TGTGCCACCAGCAGCGAGCCCCAGGGCACCCAGTACTTC. Its protein product is CATSSEPQGTQYF.

The chain links TRBV18 to TRBJ1-3, with TRBD1 as a possible D gene (6 bases). The CDR3 has 17 residues. With 2 bases removed from V and 0 bases from J, the gap between germline ends came to 14 bases. The V gene's germline CDR1 is KGHSH and CDR2 LQKENI. CDR3: CASSPGTGLHSGNTIYF. CDR3 DNA sequence: TGTGCCAGCTCACCAGGAACAGGGCTACACTCTGGAAACACCATATATTTT.

A single count supports this clonotype. The chain combines TRBV12-3 or TRBV12-4 with TRBJ1-2; the D gene is possibly TRBD1 (5 bases). This CDR3 region has 14 residues. Trimming pared 6 bases from V and 3 bases from J, leaving 14 bases between. CDR3 nucleotide sequence: TGTGCCAGCAGCCGATGGGGGTCAGACTATGGCTACACCTTC. Translation gives CASSRWGSDYGYTF.

The chain is built from TRBV3-1 and TRBJ1-5; no firm D call. CDR1 is LGHDT, CDR2 YNNKEL, per germline (reference sequence). The V end lost 2 bases, the J end lost 6 bases, and 11 bases lay between the germline ends. This CDR3 is 14 amino acids long. CDR3 DNA sequence: TGTGCCAGCAGCCAACAGGCGGGGAGTCAGCCCCAGCATTTT. It encodes CASSQQAGSQPQHF. Variable domain in full (rest from reference TRBV3-1 and TRBJ1-5): DTAVSQTPKYLVTQMGNDKSIKCEQNLGHDTMYWYKQDSKKFLKIMFSYNNKELIINETVPNRFSPKSPDKAHLNLHINSLELGDSAVYFCASSQQAGSQPQHFGDGTRLSIL.

This chain connects TRBV6-2 or TRBV6-3 to TRBJ2-3; D not resolved. Trimming cost V 5 bases and J 2 bases, with 2 bases left between them. The CDR3 is 11 residues long. Germline assignment: CDR1 MNHEY and CDR2 SVGEGT. The CDR3 region is CASSDTDTQYF. CDR3 DNA sequence: TGTGCCAGCAGTGACACAGATACGCAGTATTTT.

The chain is built from TRBV24-1 and TRBJ2-1; no firm D call. The germline V gene has CDR1 KGHDR and CDR2 SFDVKD. The CDR3 sequence is 13 residues long. V dropped 4 bases and J dropped 2 bases, with 5 bases sitting between them. The CDR3 region is CATSDPAYNEQFF. As DNA, the CDR3 is TGTGCCACCAGTGACCCAGCCTACAATGAGCAGTTCTTC.

This clonotype was counted once. The chain carries TRBV20-1 and TRBJ2-3; 8 bases align to TRBD1. V lost 3 bases and J lost 0; bases outside the gene matches: 14. The length of the CDR3 is 18 residues. Germline values: CDR1 DFQATT, CDR2 SNEGSKA (reference sequence). CDR3 DNA: TGCAGTGCTAGTGGACAGGGCCCGAGGATTACTAGCACAGATACGCAGTATTTT. This sequence encodes CSASGQGPRITSTDTQYF.

The chain employs TRBV4-3 and TRBJ2-1; 7 bases map to TRBD1. The CDR3 contains 15 residues. CDR1 and CDR2 (germline): LGHNA, YSLEER. J gave up 4 bases and V 5 bases, and 8 bases lay outside the gene matches. The CDR3 nucleotides are TGCGCCAGCAGCAAGAGACAGGGCGGTTACAATGAGCAGTTCTTC. This gives the protein CASSKRQGGYNEQFF.

The CDR3 coding sequence is TGCAGCGTAGAGCAGGTCTGGGGGACTGAAGCTTTCTTT. Protein sequence: CSVEQVWGTEAFF. The chain uses TRBV29-1 and TRBJ1-1; tentative D call: TRBD1 (5 bases). There are 13 residues in the CDR3. Between the trimmed V and J ends, which lost 6 bases and 5 bases, there was a span of 16 bases. Germline assignment: CDR1 SQVTM and CDR2 ANQGSEA.

This clonotype was found once. This sequence joins TRBV29-1 and TRBJ2-7, with 10 bases matching TRBD1. The V gene end was trimmed by 6 bases and the J gene end by 2 bases; junction bases not matched to a gene: 7. This CDR3 comprises 14 residues. The germline V gene has CDR1 SQVTM and CDR2 ANQGSEA. CDR3 bases: TGCAGCGTCGACGCGGGACAGGGGACCTACGAGCAGTACTTC. Amino acids: CSVDAGQGTYEQYF.

This clonotype has just one count. The CDR3 nucleotides read TGTGCCAGCAGTTACTCGGGGGCCTTTATGAACACTGAAGCTTTCTTT. Translation: CASSYSGAFMNTEAFF. The V and J genes are TRBV6-2 or TRBV6-3 and TRBJ1-1; tentative D call: TRBD1 (6 bases). The V and J ends lost 0 bases and 0 bases respectively, with 11 bases between them. Germline V gene sequence: CDR1 MNHEY, CDR2 SVGEGT. This CDR3 has 16 residues.